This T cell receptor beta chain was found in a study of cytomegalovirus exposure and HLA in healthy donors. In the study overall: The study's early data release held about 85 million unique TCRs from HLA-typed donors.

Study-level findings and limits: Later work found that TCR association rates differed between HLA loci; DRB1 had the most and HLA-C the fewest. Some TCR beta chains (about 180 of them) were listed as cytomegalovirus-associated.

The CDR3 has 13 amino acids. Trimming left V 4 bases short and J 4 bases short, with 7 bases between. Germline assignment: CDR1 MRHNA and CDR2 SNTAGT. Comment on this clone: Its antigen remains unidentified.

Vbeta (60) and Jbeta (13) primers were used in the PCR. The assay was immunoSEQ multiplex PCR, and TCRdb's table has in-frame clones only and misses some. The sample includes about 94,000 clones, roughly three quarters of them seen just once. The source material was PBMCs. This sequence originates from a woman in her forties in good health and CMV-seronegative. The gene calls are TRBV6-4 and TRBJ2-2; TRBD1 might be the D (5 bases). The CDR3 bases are TGTGCCAGCAGTGGGCAGGGCACCGGGGAGCTGTTTTTT. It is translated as CASSGQGTGELFF.